This is a list of T cell receptor beta chains from one sample in a study of identifying expanded T cells in peripheral blood. Assay: immunoSEQ multiplex PCR; the TCRdb copy retains only in-frame clones and omits some. The sample records 110,000 or so clones, about 87% being singletons. Sequencing was carried out using blood. The receptors derive from a person aged 18 to 70 in good health. Both conserved end residues are part of each CDR3. D genes are given only for firm matches. Clone size, where shown, is once, few, many, or a class for clones that have expanded.

len: 14; d_gene: -; abundance: -; j_gene: TRBJ2-3; v_gene: TRBV5-1; CDR3aa: CASSLKNSGDTQYF; CDR3nt: TGCGCCAGCAGCCTTAAAAACTCAGGGGATACGCAGTATTTT
len: 15; d_gene: TRBD2; abundance: -; j_gene: TRBJ2-1; v_gene: TRBV11-2; CDR3aa: CASRAPGREYNEQFF; CDR3nt: TGTGCCAGCAGAGCCCCAGGGCGGGAGTACAATGAGCAGTTCTTC
len: 15; d_gene: -; abundance: -; j_gene: TRBJ1-1; v_gene: TRBV5-1; CDR3aa: CASSLLVTANTEAFF; CDR3nt: TGCGCCAGCAGCTTGTTGGTCACCGCGAACACTGAAGCTTTCTTT
len: 15; d_gene: TRBD1; abundance: -; j_gene: TRBJ2-7; v_gene: TRBV5-6; CDR3aa: CASSLSRDRGYEQYF; CDR3nt: TGTGCCAGCAGCTTATCCCGGGACAGGGGGTACGAGCAGTACTTC
len: 10; d_gene: -; abundance: -; j_gene: TRBJ1-2; v_gene: TRBV29-1; CDR3aa: CSVGGDGYTF; CDR3nt: TGCAGCGTTGGGGGAGATGGCTACACCTTC
len: 15; d_gene: TRBD1; abundance: -; j_gene: TRBJ2-7; v_gene: TRBV7-2; CDR3aa: CASSRSGTDLYEQYF; CDR3nt: TGTGCCAGCAGCCGATCCGGGACAGACCTCTACGAGCAGTACTTC
len: 13; d_gene: -; abundance: -; j_gene: TRBJ1-5; v_gene: TRBV19; CDR3aa: CAGGGQVNQPQHF; CDR3nt: TGTGCAGGGGGGGGGCAGGTCAATCAGCCCCAGCATTTT
len: 14; d_gene: -; abundance: few; j_gene: TRBJ1-1; v_gene: TRBV18; CDR3aa: CASSPRVEGTEAFF; CDR3nt: TGTGCCAGCTCACCCCGGGTGGAAGGCACTGAAGCTTTCTTT
len: 15; d_gene: -; abundance: -; j_gene: TRBJ1-4; v_gene: TRBV5-5; CDR3aa: CASSLGGATNEKLFF; CDR3nt: TGTGCCAGCAGCCTGGGCGGGGCAACTAATGAAAAACTGTTTTTT
len: 15; d_gene: -; abundance: -; j_gene: TRBJ2-5; v_gene: TRBV6-6; CDR3aa: CASSYLGPPQETQYF; CDR3nt: TGTGCCAGCAGTTACCTCGGACCCCCCCAAGAGACCCAGTACTTC
len: 13; d_gene: -; abundance: -; j_gene: TRBJ2-3; v_gene: TRBV6-1; CDR3aa: CASKISGTDTQYF; CDR3nt: TGTGCCAGCAAGATCTCAGGCACAGATACGCAGTATTTT
len: 16; d_gene: -; abundance: -; j_gene: TRBJ2-7; v_gene: TRBV7-9; CDR3aa: CASSLGGAGILYEQYF; CDR3nt: TGTGCCAGCAGCTTAGGAGGAGCAGGGATCCTATACGAGCAGTACTTC
len: 16; d_gene: TRBD1; abundance: -; j_gene: TRBJ2-5; v_gene: TRBV25-1; CDR3aa: CASSDPGQGSRETQYF; CDR3nt: TGTGCCAGCAGTGATCCGGGACAGGGATCGCGAGAGACCCAGTACTTC
len: 17; d_gene: -; abundance: -; j_gene: TRBJ1-5; v_gene: TRBV6-1; CDR3aa: CASSDRGAGDSNQPQHF; CDR3nt: TGTGCCAGCAGTGATCGGGGGGCTGGGGATAGCAATCAGCCCCAGCATTTT
len: 15; d_gene: -; abundance: -; j_gene: TRBJ2-7; v_gene: TRBV5-6; CDR3aa: CASSLAGSASYEQYF; CDR3nt: TGTGCCAGCAGCTTGGCGGGGTCGGCTTCCTACGAGCAGTACTTC
len: 15; d_gene: -; abundance: once; j_gene: TRBJ1-2; v_gene: TRBV7-9; CDR3aa: CASSSKEGGLYGYTF; CDR3nt: TGTGCCAGCAGCTCGAAGGAGGGTGGGTTGTATGGCTACACCTTC
len: 14; d_gene: TRBD1; abundance: -; j_gene: TRBJ2-7; v_gene: TRBV14; CDR3aa: CASSPRQGPYEQYF; CDR3nt: TGTGCCAGCAGCCCCCGACAGGGCCCCTACGAGCAGTACTTC
len: 15; d_gene: -; abundance: -; j_gene: TRBJ1-3; v_gene: TRBV9; CDR3aa: CASRGAGSSGNTIYF; CDR3nt: TGTGCCAGCAGGGGGGCCGGAAGCTCTGGAAACACCATATATTTT
len: 12; d_gene: -; abundance: -; j_gene: TRBJ1-2; v_gene: TRBV2; CDR3aa: CAAREANYGYTF; CDR3nt: TGTGCCGCCCGGGAAGCTAACTATGGCTACACCTTC
len: 15; d_gene: -; abundance: -; j_gene: TRBJ1-3; v_gene: TRBV27; CDR3aa: CASSFREGFGNTIYF; CDR3nt: TGTGCCAGCAGTTTCCGGGAAGGGTTTGGAAACACCATATATTTT
len: 11; d_gene: -; abundance: -; j_gene: TRBJ1-1; v_gene: TRBV20-1; CDR3aa: CSARQQGWAFF; CDR3nt: TGCAGTGCTAGACAACAGGGTTGGGCTTTCTTT